Shown below are 30 T cell receptor beta chains from a single sample sequenced in a study of T cell responses to AZD1222 COVID-19 vaccine. The table came from immunoSEQ multiplex PCR; TCRdb's copy has only in-frame clones and leaves some out. The table records 150,000 to 180,000 clones, about nine tenths of them present only once. This specimen was peripheral blood, taken on day 0 of AZD1222 vaccination. Receptor source: an adult in good health.

CDR3 nucleotides: TGTGCCACCAGCACGGGGAGGTACCGGGACAGGGGAACCTACGAGCAGTACTTC. It yields the protein CATSTGRYRDRGTYEQYF. This rearrangement joins TRBV15 to TRBJ2-7, with 10 bases identical to TRBD1. Germline CDR1 and CDR2: LNHNV and YYDKDF (reference sequence). V shed 4 bases and J 2 bases; nucleotides not matched to a gene: 14. CDR3 length: 18 amino acids.

This sequence joins TRBV6-1 and TRBJ1-1, with unresolved D. V was trimmed by 1 base and J by 0 bases, leaving 9 bases between them. The germline gives CDR1 MNHNS, CDR2 SASEGT. CDR3 length equals 15 residues. This CDR3 reads CASSEGVGMNTEAFF. The CDR3 DNA reads as TGTGCCAGCAGTGAAGGGGTGGGCATGAACACTGAAGCTTTCTTT.

V gene TRBV7-9 combines with J gene TRBJ2-1, with 9 bases lining up with TRBD1. V lost 5 bases to trimming and J lost 8 bases; unmatched junction nucleotides: 4. Germline CDR1 reads SEHNR; CDR2 reads FQNEAQ (reference sequence). There are 13 residues in the CDR3. The CDR3 region has the DNA TGTGCCAGCAGCCCGAGGACAGGGGATGAGCAGTTCTTC. The encoded protein is CASSPRTGDEQFF.

The chain combines TRBV6-2 or TRBV6-3 with TRBJ2-1, with 7 bases fitting TRBD1. Looked up from germline, CDR1 is MNHEY and CDR2 is SVGEGT. There are 14 residues in the CDR3. V gave up 2 bases and J gave up 4 bases; unmatched junction bases: 2. This chain's CDR3 is CASSYTGDYNEQFF. In nucleotides, the CDR3 is TGTGCCAGCAGTTACACAGGGGATTACAATGAGCAGTTCTTC.

This clone was recorded once. The V and J genes are TRBV15 and TRBJ1-2; D remains unclear. Per germline, CDR1 LNHNV and CDR2 YYDKDF (reference sequence). The CDR3 sequence is 16 residues long. Trimming stripped 1 base from V and 2 bases from J, with 14 bases between. The CDR3 nucleotides are TGTGCCACCAGCAGAGTCACTCCCGGGAGGAACTATGGCTACACCTTC. Its protein product is CATSRVTPGRNYGYTF. The full variable domain, its missing parts supplied by reference TRBV15 and TRBJ1-2, is DAMVIQNPRYQVTQFGKPVTLSCSQTLNHNVMYWYQQKSSQAPKLLFHYYDKDFNNEADTPDNFQSRRPNTSFCFLDIRSPGLGDTAMYLCATSRVTPGRNYGYTFGSGTRLTVV.

The chain couples TRBV7-9 to TRBJ1-1; D remains ambiguous. Trimming stripped 1 base from V and 6 bases from J, with 9 bases between. The CDR3 runs 13 residues. Germline lookup yields CDR1 SEHNR and CDR2 FQNEAQ (reference sequence). CDR3 nucleotides: TGTGCCAGCAGCTTAGGGGAGGGAGCTGAAGCTTTCTTT. Its protein is CASSLGEGAEAFF.

The rearrangement links TRBV19 to TRBJ1-6; no firm D call. CDR3 length: 14 residues. Germline V gene sequence: CDR1 LNHDA, CDR2 SQIVND (reference sequence). V lost 3 bases to trimming and J lost 8 bases, with 11 bases between them. CDR3 sequence (DNA): TGTGCCAGTAGTATGAGTGGGGTTGATTCACCCCTCCACTTT. Translating it yields CASSMSGVDSPLHF. The full variable domain, in which reference TRBV19 and TRBJ1-6 provide the parts outside the CDR3, is DGGITQSPKYLFRKEGQNVTLSCEQNLNHDAMYWYRQDPGQGLRLIYYSQIVNDFQKGDIAEGYSVSREKKESFPLTVTSAQKNPTAFYLCASSMSGVDSPLHFGNGTRLTVT.

The chain is built from TRBV18 and TRBJ1-4, with 12 bases aligning to TRBD1. Germline V CDR1 and CDR2: KGHSH, LQKENI. This CDR3 contains 20 residues. J lost 3 bases, V lost 3 bases, and 14 bases had no gene match. The CDR3 loop reads CASSPLGQGADGRANEKLFF. The CDR3 coding sequence is TGTGCCAGCTCACCTCTGGGACAGGGGGCAGATGGAAGAGCTAATGAAAAACTGTTTTTT.

V and J are TRBV7-9 and TRBJ2-7; D possibly corresponds to TRBD2 (6 bases). The CDR3 consists of 16 residues. V was trimmed by 5 bases and J by 2 bases, leaving 19 bases between them. Germline CDR1 SEHNR, CDR2 FQNEAQ (reference sequence). CDR3 sequence (DNA): TGTGCCAGCAGCCTCCCCTACGGGACTGGGGCCTACGAGCAGTACTTC. This gives the protein CASSLPYGTGAYEQYF.

This clone was counted a single time. The chain joins TRBV11-2 to TRBJ2-2; TRBD2 matches 9 bases. The V segment lost 5 bases and the J segment 8 bases; nucleotides outside the gene matches: 15. Germline assignment: CDR1 SGHAT and CDR2 FQNNGV. The CDR3 length is 17 residues. The CDR3 DNA reads TGTGCCAGCAGCCCACGGACTAGCGAGACGCGACCTGGGGAGCTGTTTTTT. It translates to CASSPRTSETRPGELFF.

V usage is TRBV5-1 and J usage is TRBJ2-2, with 7 bases that match TRBD2. The CDR3 spans 15 residues. The germline gives CDR1 SGHRS, CDR2 YFSETQ. The V segment lost 7 bases and the J segment 1 base; nucleotides outside the gene matches: 7. The CDR3 loop is CASFIASGNTGELFF. CDR3 DNA: TGCGCCAGCTTTATCGCTAGCGGGAACACCGGGGAGCTGTTTTTT.

V gene TRBV2 combines with J gene TRBJ2-7, with 7 bases matching TRBD2. This CDR3 comprises 15 residues. Unmatched junction bases numbered 9, after V lost 6 bases and J lost 1 base. Germline CDR1 is SNHLY and CDR2 is FYNNEI. The CDR3 protein is CASSDYVAGSYEQYF. The CDR3 nucleotides read TGTGCCAGCAGCGATTACGTAGCGGGTTCCTACGAGCAGTACTTC. Combining the CDR3 with reference TRBV2 and TRBJ2-7 gives the whole variable domain EPEVTQTPSHQVTQMGQEVILRCVPISNHLYFYWYRQILGQKVEFLVSFYNNEISEKSEIFDDQFSVERPDGSNFTLKIRSTKLEDSAMYFCASSDYVAGSYEQYFGPGTRLTVT.

This chain links TRBV2 with TRBJ2-1; TRBD2 agrees at 11 bases. CDR3 length: 15 amino acids. In germline, CDR1 is SNHLY, CDR2 FYNNEI. V trimming: 6 bases; J trimming: 4 bases; junction bases outside the gene matches: 5. The CDR3 loop is CASRGTSGNYNEQFF. CDR3 DNA: TGTGCCAGCAGAGGGACTAGCGGAAATTACAATGAGCAGTTCTTC.

The gene calls are TRBV11-2 and TRBJ1-6; D not resolved. With 6 bases removed from V and 5 bases from J, the gap between germline ends came to 14 bases. The CDR3 is 15 amino acids. Germline lookup yields CDR1 SGHAT and CDR2 FQNNGV. DNA for the CDR3: TGTGCCAGCAGTCCTACCCCAGGACATAATTCACCCCTCCACTTT. This codes for CASSPTPGHNSPLHF.

The chain employs TRBV24-1 and TRBJ2-5, with 8 bases that match TRBD1. Germline CDR1 is KGHDR and CDR2 is SFDVKD. The CDR3 is 15 amino acids. V lost 4 bases to trimming and J lost 2 bases; unmatched junction nucleotides: 5. CDR3 loop: CATSDRQGLQETQYF. The DNA of the CDR3 is TGTGCCACCAGTGACCGACAGGGGTTGCAAGAGACCCAGTACTTC.

This chain connects TRBV7-9 to TRBJ2-3; D is unclear. Germline CDR1 reads SEHNR; CDR2 reads FQNEAQ (reference sequence). V shed 1 base and J shed 2 bases, with 13 bases lying between them. This CDR3 has 16 amino acids. CDR3: CASSLELHSNTDTQYF. CDR3 bases: TGTGCCAGCAGCTTAGAGTTGCACTCGAACACAGATACGCAGTATTTT. Together with reference TRBV7-9 and TRBJ2-3, the CDR3 gives the full variable domain: DTGVSQNPRHKITKRGQNVTFRCDPISEHNRLYWYRQTLGQGPEFLTYFQNEAQLEKSRLLSDRFSAERPKGSFSTLEIQRTEQGDSAMYLCASSLELHSNTDTQYFGPGTRLTVL.

This clone was detected a few times. The rearrangement uses TRBV28 and TRBJ1-5; perhaps TRBD1 as D (6 bases). The CDR3 extends over 15 amino acids. Trimming stripped 2 bases from V and 7 bases from J, with 15 bases between. The germline V gene encodes CDR1 MDHEN and CDR2 SYDVKM. The CDR3 bases are TGTGCCAGCAGTTTAGGTCAGGGGTTTAGGCAGCCCCAGCATTTT. This translates into CASSLGQGFRQPQHF.

CDR3 in DNA: TGTGCCAGCAGTTACTCGGATCTGGGGGCGGGCTATGGCTACACCTTC. Its translation: CASSYSDLGAGYGYTF. J is TRBJ1-2 and V is TRBV6-5; D perhaps matches TRBD1 (6 bases). The CDR3 spans 16 residues. Deletions cut 0 bases from V and 4 bases from J, with 15 bases between. Germline V gene lookup returns CDR1 MNHEY and CDR2 SVGAGI.

V and J are TRBV28 and TRBJ1-5, with unresolved D. The germline V gene has CDR1 MDHEN and CDR2 SYDVKM. This CDR3 has 14 amino acids. Trimming shortened V by 4 bases and J by 3 bases, and 10 bases separated the two germline ends. This CDR3 reads CASSWGQINQPQHF. Here the CDR3 DNA reads TGTGCCAGCAGTTGGGGTCAGATCAATCAGCCCCAGCATTTT.

This chain joins TRBV20-1 and TRBJ2-5; a possible D gene is TRBD2 (5 bases). Looked up from germline, CDR1 is DFQATT and CDR2 is SNEGSKA (reference sequence). CDR3 length: 16 residues. V was clipped by 3 bases and J by 3 bases, with 20 bases between them. CDR3: CSASSLLRGSEETQYF. The DNA for the CDR3 is TGCAGTGCTAGTTCCTTGCTTCGGGGAAGCGAAGAGACCCAGTACTTC.

This chain uses TRBV11-2 with TRBJ1-1, with TRBD1 as a possible D gene (5 bases). Deletions cut 4 bases from V and 6 bases from J, with 18 bases between. Germline values: CDR1 SGHAT, CDR2 FQNNGV. This CDR3 has 15 residues. The CDR3 protein is CASSWGILTGAEAFF. The CDR3 DNA sequence: TGTGCCAGCAGCTGGGGGATCCTTACCGGTGCTGAAGCTTTCTTT.

Concerning this clone itself: At the DNA level, this CDR3 is encoded by other sequences in the same sample as well. The J gene is TRBJ1-1, the V gene TRBV7-9; maybe TRBD1 (5 bases). Germline loops: CDR1 SEHNR, CDR2 FQNEAQ (reference sequence). V shed 5 bases and J shed 7 bases, with 11 bases lying between them. The length of the CDR3 is 12 residues. The CDR3 here is CASSPGQGEAFF. CDR3 sequence (DNA): TGTGCCAGCAGCCCGGGGCAGGGTGAAGCTTTCTTT. Together with reference TRBV7-9 and TRBJ1-1, the CDR3 gives the full variable domain: DTGVSQNPRHKITKRGQNVTFRCDPISEHNRLYWYRQTLGQGPEFLTYFQNEAQLEKSRLLSDRFSAERPKGSFSTLEIQRTEQGDSAMYLCASSPGQGEAFFGQGTRLTVV.

This clone was recorded a few times. The chain combines TRBV4-1 with TRBJ1-2; TRBD1 might be the D (6 bases). Germline V gene lookup returns CDR1 MGHRA and CDR2 YSYEKL. V dropped 0 bases and J dropped 3 bases, with 14 bases sitting between them. The CDR3 totals 16 residues. CDR3 nucleotide sequence: TGCGCCAGCAGCCAAGATCCAGGGGCAAAATACTATGGCTACACCTTC. It is translated as CASSQDPGAKYYGYTF.

The chain uses TRBV28 and TRBJ1-4; a possible D gene is TRBD1 (6 bases). This CDR3 spans 14 amino acids. From germline, CDR1 is MDHEN and CDR2 SYDVKM. The germline V and J ends were trimmed by 2 bases and 8 bases, with 12 bases remaining between them. The CDR3 spells CASSLPGASEKLFF. CDR3 DNA sequence: TGTGCCAGCAGTTTACCGGGGGCCAGCGAAAAACTGTTTTTT. Combining the CDR3 with reference TRBV28 and TRBJ1-4 gives the whole variable domain DVKVTQSSRYLVKRTGEKVFLECVQDMDHENMFWYRQDPGLGLRLIYFSYDVKMKEKGDIPEGYSVSREKKERFSLILESASTNQTSMYLCASSLPGASEKLFFGSGTQLSVL.

The rearrangement joins TRBV6-5 to TRBJ2-5; 11 bases agree with TRBD2. Trimming removed 5 bases from V and 2 bases from J; junction bases left unmatched: 4. The V gene's germline CDR1 is MNHEY and CDR2 SVGAGI. The CDR3 covers 15 residues. CDR3 amino acids: CASSLTSGVQETQYF. The CDR3 DNA sequence: TGTGCCAGCAGTCTGACTAGCGGGGTACAAGAGACCCAGTACTTC.

This chain links TRBV12-3 or TRBV12-4 with TRBJ1-5; unclear D gene. The CDR3 totals 12 residues. V was clipped by 3 bases and J by 5 bases, with 5 bases between them. The CDR3 spells CASSFLDQPQHF. The CDR3 nucleotides are TGTGCCAGCAGTTTTCTCGATCAGCCCCAGCATTTT.

CDR3 region: CASSPSTGTVRKNEKLFF. CDR3 in DNA: TGCGCCAGCAGCCCGTCGACGGGGACAGTTAGGAAAAATGAAAAACTGTTTTTT. V and J are TRBV5-1 and TRBJ1-4; the match to TRBD1 covers 7 bases. J gave up 5 bases and V 4 bases, and 17 bases lay outside the gene matches. The CDR3 is 18 amino acids. Germline loops: CDR1 SGHRS, CDR2 YFSETQ.

The chain joins TRBV10-3 to TRBJ2-3; TRBD2 matches 13 bases. This CDR3 comprises 18 residues. Trimming took 3 bases from V and 1 from J; bases not matched to a gene: 7. CDR1 and CDR2 from the germline V gene are ENHRY and SYGVKD. CDR3 nucleotides: TGTGCCATCAGTGACGGGACTAGCGGGATCCTCGGCACAGATACGCAGTATTTT. As protein: CAISDGTSGILGTDTQYF.

The sample holds a few counts of this clone. The J gene is TRBJ1-2, the V gene TRBV20-1, with 8 positions matching TRBD1. This CDR3 comprises 11 residues. V shed 4 bases, J shed 8 bases, and the junction held 3 bases outside the gene matches. Germline V gene lookup returns CDR1 DFQATT and CDR2 SNEGSKA (reference sequence). CDR3 amino acids: CSAKDRVGYTF. The CDR3 DNA reads TGCAGTGCTAAGGACAGGGTAGGCTACACCTTC.

The rearrangement uses TRBV5-6 and TRBJ2-5; 12 nucleotides align to TRBD2. The CDR3 contains 15 residues. Germline-derived CDR1 and CDR2 are SGHDT and YYEEEE. Unmatched junction bases numbered 7, after V lost 3 bases and J lost 7 bases. The CDR3 sequence: CASSSTSGRWRTQYF. CDR3 DNA: TGTGCCAGCAGCTCAACTAGCGGGAGGTGGAGGACCCAGTACTTC.